This T cell receptor (beta chain) is from a study of blood T cell repertoires in COVID-19. Study information: The United States, Italy and Spain were the sources of the acute and convalescent COVID-19 samples.

Repertoires were generated with immunoSEQ multiplex PCR, while TCRdb's copy carries only in-frame clones and drops some. The sample comprises around 290,000 clones, over 75% of which are singletons, and 0.95% to 1.3% rests with the top ten. This CDR3 comprises 17 residues. The V gene end was trimmed by 2 bases and the J gene end by 2 bases; junction bases not matched to a gene: 8. The germline gives CDR1 SGHTS, CDR2 YDEGEE. The source material was PBMCs or T cells enriched from blood (not recorded which). The clonotype comes from a woman aged 30 to 39 who had recovered from COVID-19. This chain uses TRBV5-8 with TRBJ2-2, with 8 bases identical to TRBD2. CDR3 residues: CASSFERETVNTGELFF. CDR3 nucleotides: TGTGCCAGCAGCTTTGAGCGGGAGACTGTAAACACCGGGGAGCTGTTTTTT.